Each of the 16 T cell receptor beta chains below was sequenced from the same sample in a study of immune characterization of retroperitoneal liposarcoma. TCRdb re-derived calls from the PCR reads in MiXCR, one entry per CDR3 protein. The sample holds some 10,000 distinct CDR3 sequences; 28% are singletons and the top ten take over 6.5%. The sample was tumor tissue. Receptors were obtained from a female donor with retroperitoneal liposarcoma.

The chain links TRBV11-3 to TRBJ2-1; D call uncertain. Near its end, the DNA agrees better with TRBJ2-7, so the J call may be wrong. Germline CDR1 reads SGHNT; CDR2 reads YENEEA. The CDR3 has 13 amino acids. Written as DNA, the CDR3 is TGTGCCAGCAGCTTAGGAGTAGGCAATGAGCAGTACTTC. Amino acids: CASSLGVGNEQYF.

This clonotype counts as medium-sized. V usage is TRBV7-2 and J usage is TRBJ2-1; D ambiguous. Germline CDR1 reads SGHTA; CDR2 reads FQGNSA. V gave up 5 bases and J gave up 13 bases, with 27 bases separating them. This CDR3 is 16 amino acids long. The CDR3 spells CASSPLALVQLETQFF. CDR3 coding DNA: TGTGCCAGCAGCCCCTTGGCGCTAGTTCAGCTAGAGACCCAGTTCTTC.

By share, this clonotype counts as large. This chain's CDR3 is CASSFNGGFEQYF. The CDR3 coding sequence is TGTGCCAGCAGCTTTAACGGGGGCTTTGAGCAGTACTTC. V usage is TRBV7-2 and J usage is TRBJ2-5; D possibly matches TRBD1 or TRBD2 (6 bases each). Germline V lookup: CDR1 SGHTA, CDR2 FQGNSA. V gave up 3 bases and J gave up 11 bases, with 16 bases separating them. This CDR3 contains 13 residues.

The sample holds a few counts of this clonotype. The chain links TRBV11-3 to TRBJ2-1, with TRBD1 matching over 9 bases. The CDR3 extends over 16 amino acids. Germline lookup yields CDR1 SGHNT and CDR2 YENEEA. J gave up 7 bases and V 8 bases, and 15 bases lay outside the gene matches. CDR3 coding DNA: TGTGCCAGCTTCACCGGGGACAGGGTCGGGGGTAATGAGCAGTTCTTC. It codes for CASFTGDRVGGNEQFF.

This clonotype has a handful of counts. The chain joins TRBV4-1 to TRBJ2-7, with 7 nucleotides matching TRBD2. Germline V lookup: CDR1 MGHRA, CDR2 YSYEKL. The CDR3 totals 15 residues. V lost 4 bases, J lost 8 bases, and 14 bases stayed unmatched. The CDR3 nucleotides read TGCGCCAGCAGCCCCATCAGGGAGGGGCCGGTGAAGCAGTACTTC. This encodes CASSPIREGPVKQYF.

This clonotype is large in the sample. The V and J genes are TRBV27 and TRBJ2-3, with 10 nucleotides matching TRBD2. The CDR3 totals 17 residues. Per the germline V gene, CDR1 is MNHEY and CDR2 is SMNVEV (reference sequence). The junction had 15 bases not matched to a gene; V was cut back by 5 bases and J by 7 bases. The CDR3 reads CASSTSWSSGSMYTQYF. The CDR3 nucleotides read TGTGCCAGCAGTACATCCTGGTCTAGCGGGAGTATGTATACGCAGTATTTT.

The chain joins TRBV11-3 to TRBJ2-7, with D tentatively TRBD2 (5 bases). There are 15 residues in the CDR3. V was trimmed by 3 bases and J by 7 bases, leaving 19 bases between them. Germline lookup yields CDR1 SGHNT and CDR2 YENEEA. For the CDR3, the DNA is TGTGCCAGCAGCTTGAGCTTCGGGAACTACAATGAGCAGTACTTC. Its translation: CASSLSFGNYNEQYF. Based on the CDR3 plus reference TRBV11-3 and TRBJ2-7, the full variable domain is EAGVVQSPRYKIIEKKQPVAFWCNPISGHNTLYWYLQNLGQGPELLIRYENEEAVDDSQLPKDRFSAERLKGVDSTLKIQPAELGDSAVYLCASSLSFGNYNEQYFGPGTRLTVT.

V gene TRBV19 combines with J gene TRBJ2-1; tentative D call: TRBD2 (6 bases). Germline V CDR1 and CDR2: LNHDA, SQIVND (reference sequence). The CDR3 consists of 14 residues. The V gene lost 3 bases and the J gene lost 13 bases, with 19 bases spanning the gap. In DNA form, the CDR3 reads TGTGCCAGTAGTATCCTAGGAGGGCAAGAGACCCAGTTCTTC. Translated, it gives CASSILGGQETQFF. Together with reference TRBV19 and TRBJ2-1, the CDR3 gives the full variable domain: DGGITQSPKYLFRKEGQNVTLSCEQNLNHDAMYWYRQDPGQGLRLIYYSQIVNDFQKGDIAEGYSVSREKKESFPLTVTSAQKNPTAFYLCASSILGGQETQFFGPGTRLTVL.

This clonotype is labeled medium-sized. The chain uses TRBV7-2 and TRBJ2-1; D is tentatively TRBD1 or TRBD2 (7 bases each). V lost 4 bases to trimming and J lost 10 bases, with 20 bases between them. Looked up from germline, CDR1 is SGHTA and CDR2 is FQGNSA. There are 15 residues in the CDR3. Here the CDR3 DNA reads TGTGCCAGCAGCTCACGCCCAGGGGGGGTGTACGAGCAGTTCTTC. Amino acids: CASSSRPGGVYEQFF. Using reference TRBV7-2 and TRBJ2-1 for the parts outside the CDR3, the full variable domain is GAGVSQSPSNKVTEKGKDVELRCDPISGHTALYWYRQSLGQGLEFLIYFQGNSAPDKSGLPSDRFSAERTGGSVSTLTIQRTQQEDSAVYLCASSSRPGGVYEQFFGPGTRLTVL.

This clonotype has a handful of counts. V gene TRBV6-1 combines with J gene TRBJ2-7, with 12 nucleotides matching TRBD2. Germline V gene data show CDR1 as MNHNS and CDR2 as SASEGT. V gave up 3 bases and J gave up 0 bases; unmatched junction bases: 3. This CDR3 is built from 16 residues. The DNA for the CDR3 is TGTGCCAGCAGTGACGGACTAGCGGGACGCTCCTACGAGCAGTACTTC. Its protein is CASSDGLAGRSYEQYF.

This chain uses TRBV6-1 with TRBJ2-3; D may be TRBD1 or TRBD2 (5 bases each). The J call could be wrong; TRBJ2-7 is a better fit for the DNA end. Germline V gene data show CDR1 as MNHNS and CDR2 as SASEGT. The CDR3 totals 14 residues. CDR3 residues: CASTRRDGYNEQYF. The CDR3, as DNA: TGTGCCAGCACCCGCCGGGACGGATACAATGAGCAGTACTTC.

This clonotype came up many times. A read error may produce the germline difference seen at one junction end. The chain links TRBV7-7 to TRBJ2-1; 13 bases align to TRBD2. The last part of the DNA fits TRBJ2-7 better; the J call may be wrong. CDR1 and CDR2 from the germline V gene are SSHAT and FNYEAQ (reference sequence). The CDR3 covers 14 residues. The CDR3 reads CASSPGLAGVEQYF. CDR3 coding DNA: TGTGCTAGCAGCCCCGGACTAGCGGGAGTTGAGCAGTACTTC.

The chain employs TRBV6-6 and TRBJ2-1; a weak D match, TRBD2 (6 bases). V was shortened by 5 bases and J by 5 bases, with 13 bases between the two germline ends. The CDR3 extends over 14 amino acids. CDR1 is MNHNY, CDR2 SVGAGI, per germline (reference sequence). The CDR3 DNA is TGTGCCAGCAGTCGACTAGTCGCCCACAATGAGCAGTTCTTC. Translating gives CASSRLVAHNEQFF.

The V gene is TRBV12-3 or TRBV12-4, the J gene TRBJ2-5; 7 bases are shared with TRBD2. The J call may be faulty, since TRBJ2-4 better matches the DNA end. CDR3 length equals 14 residues. The chain's CDR3 is CASSWGGSRNIQYF. CDR3 coding DNA: TGTGCCAGCAGTTGGGGGGGGTCAAGGAACATTCAGTACTTC.

The chain is built from TRBV6-1 and TRBJ1-1; D remains ambiguous. The germline V gene encodes CDR1 MNHNS and CDR2 SASEGT. V lost 8 bases, J lost 0 bases, and 19 bases lay in between. The CDR3 runs to 16 residues. The CDR3 loop is CASAWAEEMLNTEAFF. CDR3 DNA sequence: TGTGCCAGCGCATGGGCCGAGGAGATGTTGAACACTGAAGCTTTCTTT.

This clonotype was seen once. V gene TRBV5-6 combines with J gene TRBJ1-6, with D unclear. Germline assignment: CDR1 SGHDT and CDR2 YYEEEE. This CDR3 spans 14 amino acids. V lost 4 bases and J 8 bases, leaving 13 bases between the germline ends. Here the CDR3 reads CASSPAGVDSPLHF. CDR3 DNA sequence: TGTGCCAGCAGCCCCGCCGGGGTGGATTCACCCCTCCACTTT.